This TCR beta chain was profiled in a study of OX40 agonist ivuxolimab in advanced cancers. Notes on the research overall: Ivuxolimab, which targeted the costimulatory receptor OX40 (CD134), was an agonistic, fully human IgG2 monoclonal antibody. The paper covers the monotherapy dose-escalation part of the phase I ivuxolimab trial, which included N of about 56 patients. The point of sequencing TCRbeta in the periphery was to test whether ivuxolimab changed TCR sequence diversity and drove clonal T-cell expansion. Among the 50 to 55 dose-escalation patients, roughly 20 had hepatocellular carcinoma, roughly 15 melanoma, 9 renal cell carcinoma and 9 head and neck cancer. Prior anti-PD-1, anti-PD-L1 or anti-CTLA-4 therapy was permitted, and about two fifths of dose-escalation patients had received checkpoint inhibitors. Partial responses were achieved by three dose-escalation patients, of whom one had hepatocellular carcinoma and two had cutaneous melanoma. Intravenous ivuxolimab was administered to patients every 2 weeks at six dose levels: 0.01, 0.1, 0.3, 1.5, 3 and 10 mg/kg. In the dose-escalation cohort, 82.7% of patients were male, and the mean age was about 55 years, with a range of roughly 20 to 85.

Patients with autoimmune disease history or receiving systemic immunosuppression were excluded from the trial. In every dose cohort, peripheral blood was drawn for TCR sequencing at baseline, cycle 4 day 1, and cycle 7 day 1. The samples were taken from a phase I, first-in-human, multicenter, open-label dose-escalation trial of ivuxolimab. Adults with locally advanced or metastatic head and neck squamous cell, hepatocellular, melanoma or renal cell carcinoma were enrolled in the trial. CD4+ and CD8+ T cells were sorted separately from peripheral blood before TCR sequencing. Results and caveats for the whole study, not just this receptor: On average, CD8+ T cells showed more expanded clones than CD4+ T cells after ivuxolimab. At doses of 0.1 to 3.0 mg/kg, clonal expansion of both CD4+ and CD8+ blood T cells was observed from baseline to week 6. The antigen specificity of the peripheral T cells that underwent clonal expansion was not determined. Low levels of normalized T-cell clonal expansion were also seen in some nonresponding patients. In partial responders in the 0.1-3.0 mg/kg groups, normalized peripheral clonal expansion was found to be among the lowest, especially among CD8+ T cells.

Regarding this clone: Its antigen has not been determined. Within one base of it there is no much larger clone, and no base qualities were kept.

Genomic DNA was isolated from the sorted cells so that the TCRbeta CDR3 region could be sequenced. The immunoSEQ Assay was used for sequencing of TCRbeta CDR3 regions. Not all clones reach the TCRdb copy of this immuneACCESS table, which keeps in-frame sequences only. Checked studies attribute under half of the gap to unresolved V genes and leave the rest unexplained. The table for this sample lists tens of thousands of clones; roughly 78% of them were counted only once. The ten largest clones represent under 25% of the sample. The sequencing here drew on CD4+ or CD8+ T cells sorted from blood, taken in a trial of the OX40 agonist ivuxolimab. This clonotype was sampled from an adult with an advanced solid tumor such as melanoma, head and neck, liver or kidney cancer.

The DNA sequence is given as TGTGCCAGCAGCGCGGGGGAAACTTACAATGAGCAGTTCTTC. The encoded protein is CASSAGETYNEQFF. The rearranged segments are TRBV9 and TRBJ2-1; the best D guess is TRBD2, with 6 bases matching. Spanning cysteine to phenylalanine, the CDR3 consists of 14 amino acids. The retained sequence is limited to the CDR3, 42 bases, with the frame set at the first base. V is shortened by 3 bases, J by 4 bases, and the region joining them spans 11 bases. Per the germline V gene, SGDLS is the CDR1 and YYNGEE is the CDR2.